The 22 T cell receptor beta chains presented below share a single source sample, sequenced in a study of T cell repertoires in cytomegalovirus infection. One entry per CDR3 protein, called by TCRdb with MiXCR from the reads. This sample has around 750,000 distinct CDR3 sequences, with around a third found just once. The antigens of these receptors remain unknown. This material consisted of cultured CD8+ T cells from PBMCs, taken from culture after CMV antigen stimulation. All receptors derive from a human donor in good health (CMV status not recorded). Some clones in this sample may be carry-over from other donors' samples.

This clonotype was picked up many times. The junction departs from the called germline gene at one end, perhaps through a read error. The chain is built from TRBV7-6 and TRBJ2-1; the D is unclear. The CDR3 is 13 amino acids. Germline values: CDR1 SGHVS, CDR2 FNYEAQ. The CDR3 nucleotides are TGTGCTAGCAGCTCAAATCCTAGGAATGAGCAGTTCTTC. Translating it yields CASSSNPRNEQFF. Using reference TRBV7-6 and TRBJ2-1 for the parts outside the CDR3, the full variable domain is GAGVSQSPRYKVTKRGQDVALRCDPISGHVSLYWYRQALGQGPEFLTYFNYEAQQDKSGLPNDRFSAERPEGSISTLTIQRTEQRDSAMYRCASSSNPRNEQFFGPGTRLTVL.

In its sample, this clonotype was seen many times. V and J are TRBV6-6 and TRBJ1-1; no firm D call. From germline, CDR1 is MNHNY and CDR2 SVGAGI (reference sequence). The germline V and J ends were trimmed by 8 bases and 6 bases, with 10 bases remaining between them. The CDR3 has 11 amino acids. The CDR3 here is CASRLQSEAFF. In DNA form, the CDR3 reads TGTGCCAGCCGACTACAGTCTGAAGCTTTCTTT.

V is TRBV7-4 and J is TRBJ2-2; weak D call: TRBD1 (6 bases). Germline CDR1 reads SGHVT; CDR2 reads SQSDAQ. This CDR3 contains 18 residues. Trimming pared 0 bases from V and 3 bases from J, leaving 17 bases between. The CDR3 region has the DNA TGTGCCAGCAGCTTAGCGGGCCCCCACAGGGAAGACACCGGGGAGCTGTTTTTT. It specifies CASSLAGPHREDTGELFF.

V usage is TRBV27 and J usage is TRBJ1-1, with a weak D call TRBD1 (5 bases). CDR3 length: 16 amino acids. V gave up 5 bases and J gave up 0 bases, with 16 bases separating them. CDR1 and CDR2 from the germline V gene are MNHEY and SMNVEV (reference sequence). The CDR3 bases are TGTGCCAGCAGTGCCGGTGGGTTCAGGGTGAACACTGAAGCTTTCTTT. It translates to CASSAGGFRVNTEAFF.

This clonotype was counted a few times. The chain joins TRBV15 to TRBJ1-4, with TRBD1 matching 7 bases. Germline CDR1 reads LNHNV; CDR2 reads YYDKDF (reference sequence). The CDR3 covers 14 residues. J lost 1 base, V lost 4 bases, and 0 bases had no gene match. The CDR3 DNA reads TGTGCCACCAGCACAGGGGGAACTAATGAAAAACTGTTTTTT. Translated, it gives CATSTGGTNEKLFF.

The chain has TRBV9 and TRBJ1-1; 7 nucleotides align to TRBD1. The CDR3 extends over 16 amino acids. Germline loops: CDR1 SGDLS, CDR2 YYNGEE. Unmatched junction bases numbered 7, after V lost 0 bases and J lost 2 bases. Here the CDR3 DNA reads TGTGCCAGCAGCGTAGTAGGAGGGGGCGTAAACACTGAAGCTTTCTTT. As protein: CASSVVGGGVNTEAFF.

This clonotype has only a few counts. The chain combines TRBV12-3 or TRBV12-4 with TRBJ1-3; no clear D. CDR3 length equals 16 residues. Trimming took off 5 bases at V and 2 bases at J, with 16 bases between the two ends. CDR3 in DNA: TGTGCCAGCAGTATCTGGAGGGAAAGGGCTGGAAACACCATATATTTT. Translating it yields CASSIWRERAGNTIYF.

This clonotype was seen at least ten times. This chain links TRBV7-2 with TRBJ1-1; TRBD1 aligns across 10 bases. CDR1 and CDR2 from the germline V gene are SGHTA and FQGNSA. CDR3 length: 13 amino acids. V dropped 5 bases and J dropped 8; count of bases not matched to a gene: 5. The CDR3 here is CASSRGQGREAFF. CDR3 DNA: TGTGCCAGCAGCAGGGGACAGGGGAGGGAAGCTTTCTTT.

This clonotype has a count of ten or more. This chain joins TRBV7-8 and TRBJ1-1; D perhaps matches TRBD1 (6 bases). Germline V gives CDR1 SGHVS, CDR2 FQNEAQ. The V end was cut by 7 bases, the J end by 1 base, with 10 bases between. The CDR3 totals 13 residues. The CDR3 loop reads CASTRTANTEAFF. CDR3 DNA sequence: TGTGCCAGCACCCGGACAGCGAACACTGAAGCTTTCTTT.

This sequence joins TRBV7-6 and TRBJ2-2; 14 nucleotides agree with TRBD2. From germline, CDR1 is SGHVS and CDR2 FNYEAQ. The junction had 7 bases not matched to a gene; V was cut back by 4 bases and J by 3 bases. The CDR3 is made up of 18 amino acids. CDR3 sequence: CASSSGLAGADHTGELFF. CDR3 bases: TGTGCCAGCAGCTCGGGACTAGCGGGGGCGGACCACACCGGGGAGCTGTTTTTT. Filled out from reference TRBV7-6 and TRBJ2-2, the complete variable domain reads GAGVSQSPRYKVTKRGQDVALRCDPISGHVSLYWYRQALGQGPEFLTYFNYEAQQDKSGLPNDRFSAERPEGSISTLTIQRTEQRDSAMYRCASSSGLAGADHTGELFFGEGSRLTVL.

This clonotype was observed a few times. This chain links TRBV7-9 with TRBJ2-1; 11 positions match TRBD1. Trimming removed 5 bases from V and 8 bases from J; junction bases left unmatched: 5. Germline assignment: CDR1 SEHNR and CDR2 FQNEAQ (reference sequence). This CDR3 has 14 residues. CDR3 amino acids: CASSARTGGDEQFF. The CDR3 bases are TGTGCCAGCAGCGCCCGGACAGGGGGCGATGAGCAGTTCTTC.

This clonotype has ten or more counts. This chain joins TRBV7-8 and TRBJ2-7; D possibly corresponds to TRBD2 (6 bases). The V end was cut by 1 base, the J end by 5 bases, with 12 bases between. Germline CDR1 is SGHVS and CDR2 is FQNEAQ. The CDR3 has 14 residues. The CDR3 bases are TGTGCCAGCAGCTTAGGGCGGGGCGGAAACGAGCAGTACGTC. It yields the protein CASSLGRGGNEQYV.

The sample holds a few counts of this clonotype. The chain links TRBV14 to TRBJ1-1, with a tentative D call TRBD1 (5 bases). Between the trimmed V and J ends, which lost 3 bases and 4 bases, there was a span of 9 bases. In germline, CDR1 is SGHDN, CDR2 FVKESK. This CDR3 has 13 amino acids. This CDR3 reads CASSQMGGTEAFF. Written as DNA, the CDR3 is TGTGCCAGCAGCCAGATGGGGGGCACTGAAGCTTTCTTT.

This rearrangement joins TRBV7-9 to TRBJ2-2, with a tentative D call TRBD1 (6 bases). The CDR3 has 16 amino acids. Per germline, CDR1 SEHNR and CDR2 FQNEAQ (reference sequence). The germline V and J ends were trimmed by 6 bases and 6 bases, with 20 bases remaining between them. The CDR3 spells CASSSLFTGFAGELFF. DNA of the CDR3: TGTGCCAGCAGTTCTCTCTTCACAGGGTTTGCCGGGGAGCTGTTTTTT. Full variable domain (remainder filled in from reference TRBV7-9 and TRBJ2-2): DTGVSQNPRHKITKRGQNVTFRCDPISEHNRLYWYRQTLGQGPEFLTYFQNEAQLEKSRLLSDRFSAERPKGSFSTLEIQRTEQGDSAMYLCASSSLFTGFAGELFFGEGSRLTVL.

A word on this clonotype: A read error may be the cause here, since a much bigger clone is one base away. This chain's CDR3 is CDSSFVETNTEAFF. CDR3 bases: TGTGACAGCAGCTTTGTTGAAACCAACACTGAAGCTTTCTTT. The genes are TRBV7-2 and TRBJ1-1, with D hard to call. The CDR3 consists of 14 residues. CDR1 and CDR2 (germline): SGHTA, FQGNSA.

DNA of the CDR3: TGTGCCAGCAACCTCAGGTTTCCGAGCTCTGGGGCCAACGTCCTGACTTTC. This encodes CASNLRFPSSGANVLTF. V usage is TRBV27 and J usage is TRBJ2-6; D remains unclear. Germline CDR1 and CDR2: MNHEY and SMNVEV (reference sequence). The CDR3 is 17 amino acids. Trimming stripped 7 bases from V and 0 bases from J, with 16 bases between.

This sequence joins TRBV6-5 and TRBJ2-1; D possibly corresponds to TRBD1 (6 bases). This CDR3 is 13 amino acids long. Looked up from germline, CDR1 is MNHEY and CDR2 is SVGAGI. V lost 0 bases to trimming and J lost 8 bases, with 8 bases between them. CDR3 in DNA: TGTGCCAGCAGTTACTCACAGGGCTATGAGCAGTTCTTC. It codes for CASSYSQGYEQFF.

The gene calls are TRBV15 and TRBJ2-7, with D maybe TRBD2 (6 bases). Germline CDR1 reads LNHNV; CDR2 reads YYDKDF (reference sequence). CDR3 length: 13 residues. The ends were cut back, 1 base at V and 11 bases at J, with 15 bases in the middle. The CDR3 region has the DNA TGTGCCACCAGCAGAGTCCCAGCGGGTGATAAGTACTTC. Its translation is CATSRVPAGDKYF.

This chain joins TRBV6-2 or TRBV6-3 and TRBJ1-5; D not resolved. Trimming took 2 bases from V and 4 from J, leaving 9 bases between them. This CDR3 has 14 residues. The V gene's germline CDR1 is MNHEY and CDR2 SVGEGT. The CDR3 nucleotides read TGTGCCAGCAGTTACAAGGGAAAGAATCAGCCCCAGCATTTT. Its protein is CASSYKGKNQPQHF.

This clonotype was counted only a few times. The V call is TRBV7-6, the J call TRBJ2-1, with TRBD2 matching over 13 bases. J was trimmed by 8 bases and V by 3 bases; bases with no gene match: 7. CDR1 is SGHVS, CDR2 FNYEAQ, per germline. The CDR3 spans 16 residues. CDR3: CASSFDRLAGGHEQFF. For the CDR3, the DNA is TGTGCCAGCAGCTTCGACCGACTAGCGGGGGGCCATGAGCAGTTCTTC.

This clonotype has only a few counts. This rearrangement joins TRBV12-3 or TRBV12-4 to TRBJ1-5, with D perhaps matching TRBD1 (5 bases). This CDR3 region has 13 residues. V lost 8 bases to trimming and J lost 1 base, with 9 bases between them. Here the CDR3 reads CASGRDSNQPQHF. CDR3 nucleotide sequence: TGTGCCAGCGGCCGGGACAGCAATCAGCCCCAGCATTTT.

The chain has TRBV12-3 or TRBV12-4 and TRBJ2-3; the D gene could be TRBD1 or TRBD2 (5 bases each). The CDR3 contains 14 residues. V was shortened by 3 bases and J by 2 bases, with 9 bases between the two germline ends. The CDR3 DNA is TGTGCCAGCAGTTTGATGGGACCCACAGATACGCAGTATTTT. Its protein is CASSLMGPTDTQYF.